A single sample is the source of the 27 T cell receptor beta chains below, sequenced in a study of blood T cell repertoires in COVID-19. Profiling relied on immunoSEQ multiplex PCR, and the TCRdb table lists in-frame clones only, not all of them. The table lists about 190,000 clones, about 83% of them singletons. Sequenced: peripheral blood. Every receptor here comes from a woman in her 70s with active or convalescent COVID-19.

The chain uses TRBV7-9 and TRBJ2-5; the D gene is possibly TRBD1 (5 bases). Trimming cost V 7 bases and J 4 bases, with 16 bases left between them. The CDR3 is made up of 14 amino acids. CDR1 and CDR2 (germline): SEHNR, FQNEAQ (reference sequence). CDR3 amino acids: CASTTPGMRETQYF. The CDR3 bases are TGTGCCAGCACCACACCAGGGATGAGAGAGACCCAGTACTTC. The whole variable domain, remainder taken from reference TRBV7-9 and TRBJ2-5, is DTGVSQNPRHKITKRGQNVTFRCDPISEHNRLYWYRQTLGQGPEFLTYFQNEAQLEKSRLLSDRFSAERPKGSFSTLEIQRTEQGDSAMYLCASTTPGMRETQYFGPGTRLLVL.

Here the CDR3 reads CASSLSMGLAVSSYEQYF. CDR3 bases: TGTGCCAGCAGTTTATCGATGGGACTAGCGGTGAGCTCCTACGAGCAGTACTTC. The chain uses TRBV27 and TRBJ2-7, with 11 positions matching TRBD2. The CDR3 spans 18 residues. Germline values: CDR1 MNHEY, CDR2 SMNVEV (reference sequence). The V gene end was trimmed by 0 bases and the J gene end by 0 bases; junction bases not matched to a gene: 7.

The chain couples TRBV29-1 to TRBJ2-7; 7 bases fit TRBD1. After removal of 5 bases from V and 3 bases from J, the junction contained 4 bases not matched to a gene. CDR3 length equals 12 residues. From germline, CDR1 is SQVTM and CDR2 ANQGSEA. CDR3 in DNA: TGCAGCGTTTCGACAGGGAGCTACGAGCAGTACTTC. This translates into CSVSTGSYEQYF.

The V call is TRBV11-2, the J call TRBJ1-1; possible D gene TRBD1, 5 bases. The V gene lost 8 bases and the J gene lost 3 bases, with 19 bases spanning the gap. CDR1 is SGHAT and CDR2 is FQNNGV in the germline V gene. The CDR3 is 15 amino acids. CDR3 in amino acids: CASQKRAGRDTEAFF. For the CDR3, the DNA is TGTGCCAGCCAAAAGAGGGCAGGGAGGGACACTGAAGCTTTCTTT.

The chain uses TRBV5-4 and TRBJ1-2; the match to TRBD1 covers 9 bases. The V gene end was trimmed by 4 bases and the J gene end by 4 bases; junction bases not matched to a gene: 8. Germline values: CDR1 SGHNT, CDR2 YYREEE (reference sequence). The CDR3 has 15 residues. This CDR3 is CASSDRGKGSYGYTF. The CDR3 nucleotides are TGTGCCAGCAGCGACAGGGGGAAAGGCAGCTATGGCTACACCTTC. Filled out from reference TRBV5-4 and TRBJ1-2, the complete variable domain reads ETGVTQSPTHLIKTRGQQVTLRCSSQSGHNTVSWYQQALGQGPQFIFQYYREEENGRGNFPPRFSGLQFPNYSSELNVNALELDDSALYLCASSDRGKGSYGYTFGSGTRLTVV.

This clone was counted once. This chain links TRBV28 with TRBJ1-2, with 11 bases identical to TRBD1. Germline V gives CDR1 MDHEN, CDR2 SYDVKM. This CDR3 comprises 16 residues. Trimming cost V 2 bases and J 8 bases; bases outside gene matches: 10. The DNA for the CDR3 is TGTGCCAGCAGTTTAAGGGTTGGGACAGGGGGTTGGGGCTACACCTTC. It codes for CASSLRVGTGGWGYTF.

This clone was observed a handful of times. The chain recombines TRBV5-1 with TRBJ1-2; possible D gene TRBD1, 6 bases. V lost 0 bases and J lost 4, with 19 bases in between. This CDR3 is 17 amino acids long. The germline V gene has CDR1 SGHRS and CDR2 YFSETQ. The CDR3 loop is CASSLALGGAQGYGYTF. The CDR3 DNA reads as TGCGCCAGCAGCTTGGCCCTTGGGGGGGCCCAGGGCTATGGCTACACCTTC.

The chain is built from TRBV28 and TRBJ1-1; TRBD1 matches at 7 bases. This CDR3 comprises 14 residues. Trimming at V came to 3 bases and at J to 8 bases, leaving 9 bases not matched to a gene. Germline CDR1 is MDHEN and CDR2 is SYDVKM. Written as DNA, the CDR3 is TGTGCCAGCAGTTTCAGGGAGGACAGGAAGGAAGCTTTCTTT. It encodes CASSFREDRKEAFF.

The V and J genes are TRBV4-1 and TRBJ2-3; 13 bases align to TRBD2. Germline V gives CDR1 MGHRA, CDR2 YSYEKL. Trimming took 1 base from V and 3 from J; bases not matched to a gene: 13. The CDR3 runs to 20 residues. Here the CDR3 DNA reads TGCGCCAGCAGCCAAGCCACAACTAGCGGGAGGGCCGGGTGGACAGATACGCAGTATTTT. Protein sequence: CASSQATTSGRAGWTDTQYF.

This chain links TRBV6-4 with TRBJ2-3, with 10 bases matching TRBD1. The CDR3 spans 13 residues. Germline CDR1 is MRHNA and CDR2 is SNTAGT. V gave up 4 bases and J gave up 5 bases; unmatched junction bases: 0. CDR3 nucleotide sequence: TGTGCCAGCAGTGGGGACAGGGGAGATACGCAGTATTTT. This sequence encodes CASSGDRGDTQYF.

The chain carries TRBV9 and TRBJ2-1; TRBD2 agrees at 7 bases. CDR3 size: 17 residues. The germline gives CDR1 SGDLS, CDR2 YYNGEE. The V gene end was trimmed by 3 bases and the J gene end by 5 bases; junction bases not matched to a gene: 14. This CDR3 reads CASSAPTGTNTDNEQFF. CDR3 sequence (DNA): TGTGCCAGCAGCGCCCCGACCGGGACTAATACCGACAATGAGCAGTTCTTC.

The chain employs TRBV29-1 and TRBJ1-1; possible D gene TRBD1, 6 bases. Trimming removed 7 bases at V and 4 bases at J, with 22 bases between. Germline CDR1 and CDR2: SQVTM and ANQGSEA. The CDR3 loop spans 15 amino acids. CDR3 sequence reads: CSAEGGSGVSTEAFF. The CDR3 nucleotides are TGCAGCGCCGAAGGGGGAAGTGGTGTGAGCACTGAAGCTTTCTTT.

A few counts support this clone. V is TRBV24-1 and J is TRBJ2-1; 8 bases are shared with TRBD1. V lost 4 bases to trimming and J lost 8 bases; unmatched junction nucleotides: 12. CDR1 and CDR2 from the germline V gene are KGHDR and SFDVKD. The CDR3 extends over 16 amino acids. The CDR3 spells CATSEGTGHRGDEQFF. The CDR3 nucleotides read TGTGCCACCAGTGAGGGGACAGGCCACAGGGGGGATGAGCAGTTCTTC.

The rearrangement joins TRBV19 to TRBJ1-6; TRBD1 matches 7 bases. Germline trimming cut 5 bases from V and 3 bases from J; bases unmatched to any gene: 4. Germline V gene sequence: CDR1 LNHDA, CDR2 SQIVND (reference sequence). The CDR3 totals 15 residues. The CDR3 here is CASSAGQLYNSPLHF. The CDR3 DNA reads TGTGCCAGTAGTGCGGGACAGCTCTATAATTCACCCCTCCACTTT.

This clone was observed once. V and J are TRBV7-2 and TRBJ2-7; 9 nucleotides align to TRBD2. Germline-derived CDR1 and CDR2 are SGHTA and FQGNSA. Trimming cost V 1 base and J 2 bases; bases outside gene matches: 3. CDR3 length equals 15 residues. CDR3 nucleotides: TGTGCCAGCAGCTTAGATCGACTAGCGGCCTACGAGCAGTACTTC. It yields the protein CASSLDRLAAYEQYF. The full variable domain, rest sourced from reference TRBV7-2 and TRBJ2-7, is GAGVSQSPSNKVTEKGKDVELRCDPISGHTALYWYRQSLGQGLEFLIYFQGNSAPDKSGLPSDRFSAERTGGSVSTLTIQRTQQEDSAVYLCASSLDRLAAYEQYFGPGTRLTVT.

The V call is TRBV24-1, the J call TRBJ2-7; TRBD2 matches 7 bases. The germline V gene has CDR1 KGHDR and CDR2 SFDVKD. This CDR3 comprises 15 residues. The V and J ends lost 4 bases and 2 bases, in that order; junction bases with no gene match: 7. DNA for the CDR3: TGTGCCACCAGTGAGAGTGGGAGGGTTCCCTACGAGCAGTACTTC. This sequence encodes CATSESGRVPYEQYF.

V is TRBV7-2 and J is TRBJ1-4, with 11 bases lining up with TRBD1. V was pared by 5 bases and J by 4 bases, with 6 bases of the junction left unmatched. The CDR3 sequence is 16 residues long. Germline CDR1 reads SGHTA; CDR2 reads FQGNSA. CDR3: CASSLGQGGGNEKLFF. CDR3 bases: TGTGCCAGCAGCCTGGGACAGGGGGGCGGTAATGAAAAACTGTTTTTT. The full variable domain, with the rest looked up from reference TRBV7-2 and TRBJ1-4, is GAGVSQSPSNKVTEKGKDVELRCDPISGHTALYWYRQSLGQGLEFLIYFQGNSAPDKSGLPSDRFSAERTGGSVSTLTIQRTQQEDSAVYLCASSLGQGGGNEKLFFGSGTQLSVL.

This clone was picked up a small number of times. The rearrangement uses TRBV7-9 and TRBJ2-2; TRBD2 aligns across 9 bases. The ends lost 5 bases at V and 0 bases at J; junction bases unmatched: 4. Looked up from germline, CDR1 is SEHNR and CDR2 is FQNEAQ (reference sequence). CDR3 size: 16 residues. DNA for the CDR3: TGTGCCAGCAGCGAGGGACTAGCCGCGAACACCGGGGAGCTGTTTTTT. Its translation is CASSEGLAANTGELFF.

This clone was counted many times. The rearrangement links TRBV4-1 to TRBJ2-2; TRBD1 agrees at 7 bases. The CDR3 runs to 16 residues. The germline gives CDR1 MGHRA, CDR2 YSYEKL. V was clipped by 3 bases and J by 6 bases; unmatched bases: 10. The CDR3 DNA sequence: TGCGCCAGCAGCCAGAGGGGGCAGGAAGTGGCCGGGGAGCTGTTTTTT. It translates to CASSQRGQEVAGELFF.

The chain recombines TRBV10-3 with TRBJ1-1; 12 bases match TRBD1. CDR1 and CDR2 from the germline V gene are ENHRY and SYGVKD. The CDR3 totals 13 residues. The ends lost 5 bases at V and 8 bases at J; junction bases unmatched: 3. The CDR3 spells CAISRDRGLEAFF. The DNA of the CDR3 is TGTGCCATCAGTCGGGACAGGGGGCTCGAAGCTTTCTTT.

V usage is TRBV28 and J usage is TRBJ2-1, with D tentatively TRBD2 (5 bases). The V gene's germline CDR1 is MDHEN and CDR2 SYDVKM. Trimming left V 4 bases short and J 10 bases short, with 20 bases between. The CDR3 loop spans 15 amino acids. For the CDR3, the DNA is TGTGCCAGCAGTTCCCCCGGGGATATATCTAGGGAGCAGTTCTTC. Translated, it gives CASSSPGDISREQFF.

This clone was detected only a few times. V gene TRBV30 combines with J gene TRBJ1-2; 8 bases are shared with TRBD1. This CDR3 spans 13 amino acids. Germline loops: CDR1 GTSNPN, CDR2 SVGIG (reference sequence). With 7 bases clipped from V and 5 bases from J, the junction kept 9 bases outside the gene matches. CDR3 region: CALTLDRGYGYTF. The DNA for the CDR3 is TGTGCCTTAACCCTCGACAGGGGTTATGGCTACACCTTC.

The CDR3: CASSLRAGQGYTF. The CDR3 region has the DNA TGTGCCAGCAGCTTAAGGGCAGGACAGGGCTACACCTTC. The gene calls are TRBV6-5 and TRBJ1-2; weak D call: TRBD1 (6 bases). V was clipped by 6 bases and J by 8 bases, with 16 bases between them. Germline V CDR1 and CDR2: MNHEY, SVGAGI. This CDR3 has 13 amino acids.

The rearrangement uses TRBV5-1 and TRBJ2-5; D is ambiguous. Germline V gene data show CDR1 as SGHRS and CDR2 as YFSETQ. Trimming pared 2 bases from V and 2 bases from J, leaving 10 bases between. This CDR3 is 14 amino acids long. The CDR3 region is CASSFWQMQETQYF. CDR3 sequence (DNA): TGCGCCAGCAGCTTTTGGCAGATGCAAGAGACCCAGTACTTC.

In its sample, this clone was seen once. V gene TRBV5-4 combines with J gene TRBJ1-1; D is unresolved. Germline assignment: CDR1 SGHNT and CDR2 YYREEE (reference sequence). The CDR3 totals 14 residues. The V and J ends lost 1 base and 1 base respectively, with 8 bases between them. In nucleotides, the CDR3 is TGTGCCAGCAGCTTGATTTCAGAGAACACTGAAGCTTTCTTT. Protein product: CASSLISENTEAFF. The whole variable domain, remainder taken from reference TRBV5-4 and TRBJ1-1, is ETGVTQSPTHLIKTRGQQVTLRCSSQSGHNTVSWYQQALGQGPQFIFQYYREEENGRGNFPPRFSGLQFPNYSSELNVNALELDDSALYLCASSLISENTEAFFGQGTRLTVV.

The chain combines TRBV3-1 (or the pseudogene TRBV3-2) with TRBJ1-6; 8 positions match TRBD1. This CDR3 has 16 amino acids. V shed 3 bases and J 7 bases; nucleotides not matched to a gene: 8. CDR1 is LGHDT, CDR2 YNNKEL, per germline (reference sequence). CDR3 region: CASSHLPTGENSPLHF. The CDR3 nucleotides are TGTGCCAGCAGCCACCTTCCGACAGGGGAAAATTCACCCCTCCACTTT.

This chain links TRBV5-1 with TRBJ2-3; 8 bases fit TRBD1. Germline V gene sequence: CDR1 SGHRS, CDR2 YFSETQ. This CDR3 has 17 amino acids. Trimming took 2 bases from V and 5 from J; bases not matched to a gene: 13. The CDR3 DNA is TGCGCCAGCAGCTTCCCCGGCGGACAGGGTTGGGTAGATACGCAGTATTTT. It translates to CASSFPGGQGWVDTQYF.